This section outlines one T cell receptor (beta chain) sequence together with its context. Its antigen remains unidentified. This sample is part of a study of T-cell memory formation after mild COVID-19. On the study more broadly: Clusters were largely donor specific. Findings of the study overall: The main location of contracting CD4+ clones was CM and EM, and that of contracting CD8+ clones was EMRA.

After 5'RACE with constant-segment primers, TCR alpha and TCR beta cDNA libraries carrying sample barcodes and UMIs were obtained. TCRdb reanalysed the 5' RACE reads using MiXCR and keeps one entry per CDR3 protein. The top ten hold under 30% of the sample, which has more than 150,000 distinct CDR3 sequences, over 20% seen once. Germline V lookup: CDR1 MGHRA, CDR2 YSYEKL. The CDR3 is 12 residues long. The J segment lost 8 bases and the V segment lost 8 bases, leaving 5 bases of the junction unmatched. This chain joins TRBV4-1 and TRBJ1-2; 10 bases align to TRBD1. Sequencing input: PBMCs or a T cell subset sorted from them (not recorded which). This TCR was sampled from an adult woman who had mild COVID-19 (a few samples of this study predate the infection). Cell type and time point are not known. Here the CDR3 reads CASGTGVWGYTF. The CDR3 region has the DNA TGCGCCAGCGGGACAGGGGTATGGGGCTACACCTTC.